The entry below describes one T cell receptor beta chain. The antigen remains unidentified. The data were obtained in a study of blood T cells in healthy people across ages. Study conclusions and caveats: Roughly linearly, TCR beta diversity per million T cells fell as age increased. Naive CD4+ cell counts and diversity both ran higher in long-lived than in aged donors.

Healthy Russian Caucasian donors spanned ages about 6 to 100 years. Primers used in a second PCR of roughly 7 to 11 cycles were a sample-barcoded 5' primer and a J-beta primer mix. A template-switch adaptor that had 12 random nucleotides put a tag on each cDNA molecule. TCRdb ran MiXCR on the 5' RACE reads and lists one entry per CDR3 protein. The table shows 850,000 to 1,100,000 distinct CDR3 sequences, with roughly two fifths occurring only once. With 7 bases removed from V and 4 bases from J, the gap between germline ends came to 17 bases. CDR3 size: 15 residues. This rearrangement joins TRBV12-3 or TRBV12-4 to TRBJ1-5; D is perhaps TRBD1 (5 bases). The source of this sequence is a man in his late teens or twenties in good health. The sample comprised blood. The CDR3 sequence is CASIKGAGTNQPQHF. For the CDR3, the DNA is TGTGCCAGCATCAAAGGGGCAGGGACTAATCAGCCCCAGCATTTT.